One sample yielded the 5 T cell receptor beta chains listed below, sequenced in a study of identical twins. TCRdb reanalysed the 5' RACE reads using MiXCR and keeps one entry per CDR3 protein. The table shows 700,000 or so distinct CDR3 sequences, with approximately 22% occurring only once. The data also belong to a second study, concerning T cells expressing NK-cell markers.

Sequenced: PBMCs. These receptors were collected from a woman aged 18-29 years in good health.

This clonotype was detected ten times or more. The CDR3 nucleotides are TGCAGTGCTAGAGACCTGGTTAACACTGAAGCTTTCTTT. It encodes CSARDLVNTEAFF. The genes are TRBV20-1 and TRBJ1-1; D is uncertain. CDR1 and CDR2 (germline): DFQATT, SNEGSKA (reference sequence). The length of the CDR3 is 13 residues. V dropped 0 bases and J dropped 2 bases, with 7 bases sitting between them.

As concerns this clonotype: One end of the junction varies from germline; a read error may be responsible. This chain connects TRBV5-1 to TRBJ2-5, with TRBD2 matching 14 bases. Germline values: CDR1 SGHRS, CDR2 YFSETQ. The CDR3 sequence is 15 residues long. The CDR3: CASSWGTSGRETQYF. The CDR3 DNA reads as TGCGCCAGTAGCTGGGGGACTAGCGGGAGAGAGACCCAGTACTTC.

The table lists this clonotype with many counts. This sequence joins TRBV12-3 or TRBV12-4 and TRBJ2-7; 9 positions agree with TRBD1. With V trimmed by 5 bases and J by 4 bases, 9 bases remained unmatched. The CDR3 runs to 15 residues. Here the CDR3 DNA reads TGTGCCAGCAGTCCTCGGGACAGGGCAAGGTACGAGCAGTACTTC. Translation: CASSPRDRARYEQYF.

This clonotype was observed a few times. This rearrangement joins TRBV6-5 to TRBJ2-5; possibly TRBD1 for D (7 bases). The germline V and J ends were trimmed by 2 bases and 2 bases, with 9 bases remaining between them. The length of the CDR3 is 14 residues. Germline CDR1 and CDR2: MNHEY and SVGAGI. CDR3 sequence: CASSYQGGQETQYF. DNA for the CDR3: TGTGCCAGCAGTTACCAGGGGGGACAAGAGACCCAGTACTTC.

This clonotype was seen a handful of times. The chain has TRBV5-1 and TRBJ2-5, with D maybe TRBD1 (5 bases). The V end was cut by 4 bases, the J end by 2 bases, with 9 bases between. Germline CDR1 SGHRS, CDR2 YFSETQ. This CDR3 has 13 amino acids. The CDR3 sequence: CASSAQGQETQYF. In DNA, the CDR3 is TGCGCCAGCAGCGCCCAGGGTCAAGAGACCCAGTACTTC.